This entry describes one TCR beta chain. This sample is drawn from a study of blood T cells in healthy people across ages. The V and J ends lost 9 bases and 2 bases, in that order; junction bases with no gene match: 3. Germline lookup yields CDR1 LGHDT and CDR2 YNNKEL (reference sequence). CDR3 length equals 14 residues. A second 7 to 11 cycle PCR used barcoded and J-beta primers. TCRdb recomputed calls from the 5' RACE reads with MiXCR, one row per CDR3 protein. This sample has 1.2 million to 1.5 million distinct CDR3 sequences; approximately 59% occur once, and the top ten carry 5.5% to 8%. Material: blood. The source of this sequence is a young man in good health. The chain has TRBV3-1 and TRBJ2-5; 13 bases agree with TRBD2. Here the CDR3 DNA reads TGTGCCAGTCTACTAGCGGGGGGGCAAGAGACCCAGTACTTC. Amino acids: CASLLAGGQETQYF.